What follows are 2 T cell receptor beta chains derived from one specimen sequenced in a study of T cell responses to AZD1222 COVID-19 vaccine (dated by TCRdb to about 2021). Sample time point, as interpreted from the label and publication: about 28 days (+/-7) after the second vaccine dose. The method behind the library was the immunoSEQ multiplex PCR assay. TCRdb carries this immuneACCESS record with in-frame sequences only. Its versions omit some clonotypes, under half of them owing to an unresolved V gene in the studies checked, with the rest unexplained. Recorded for this sample are under 170,000 clones; about 92% of them occurred a single time. The ten biggest clones cover 2.5% to 3.5% of the sample. This specimen consisted of peripheral blood, obtained 28 days after the second AZD1222 dose. Receptors were obtained from an adult who received the AZD1222 COVID-19 vaccine.

The V gene is TRBV5-8, the J gene TRBJ1-2, with 7 bases fitting TRBD1. The CDR3 spans 14 residues. V shed 4 bases, J shed 8 bases, and the junction held 11 bases outside the gene matches. Germline loops: CDR1 SGHTS, CDR2 YDEGEE. The CDR3 loop is CASSDGTDPSGYTF. The CDR3 bases are TGTGCCAGCAGCGACGGGACAGACCCCTCCGGCTACACCTTC.

The V call is TRBV5-4, the J call TRBJ2-3, with 9 bases that match TRBD1. This CDR3 contains 16 residues. Germline loops: CDR1 SGHNT, CDR2 YYREEE (reference sequence). The ends lost 2 bases at V and 4 bases at J; junction bases unmatched: 8. The CDR3 region has the DNA TGTGCCAGCAGCTTAAAGACAGGGGGAATTCCAGATACGCAGTATTTT. Translation gives CASSLKTGGIPDTQYF.